This TCR beta chain was sequenced in a study of T cell responses to AZD1222 COVID-19 vaccine. Method: immunoSEQ multiplex PCR; TCRdb's copy keeps in-frame clones and lacks some. Here the sample spans fewer than 150,000 clones, just over 85% being singletons. This CDR3 contains 17 residues. In germline, CDR1 is PRHDT, CDR2 FYEKMQ (reference sequence). V lost 5 bases to trimming and J lost 1 base; unmatched junction nucleotides: 12. As for this clone: No antigen is known for it.

Study-level results: Seropositive status at baseline applied to only five to seven AZD1222 recipients.

The chain has TRBV13 and TRBJ2-3; 7 positions agree with TRBD2. This TCR came from an adult in good health. The sample consisted of peripheral blood, taken on day 0 of AZD1222 vaccination. CDR3 residues: CASSLYKGGSGTDTQYF. CDR3 nucleotides: TGTGCCAGCAGCCTCTATAAAGGCGGGAGCGGCACAGATACGCAGTATTTT.